Each of the 28 T cell receptor beta chains below was sequenced from the same sample in a study of blood T cell repertoires in COVID-19. Libraries were prepared by immunoSEQ multiplex PCR; TCRdb keeps only in-frame clonotypes and omits some of them. The sample holds roughly 190,000 clones, around 81% seen once. The sample was peripheral blood. The receptor source for this set is a woman aged 40-49 years with COVID-19, enrolled during active disease.

CDR3: CASSHTGTGNTEAFF. As DNA, the CDR3 is TGTGCCAGCAGCCATACCGGGACAGGAAACACTGAAGCTTTCTTT. The chain has TRBV6-5 and TRBJ1-1; 8 nucleotides align to TRBD1. Germline-derived CDR1 and CDR2 are MNHEY and SVGAGI. There are 15 residues in the CDR3. V shed 6 bases, J shed 2 bases, and the junction held 8 bases outside the gene matches.

The gene calls are TRBV13 and TRBJ2-7, with TRBD1 matching over 8 bases. V lost 4 bases and J lost 5; bases outside the gene matches: 10. This CDR3 contains 15 residues. The V gene's germline CDR1 is PRHDT and CDR2 FYEKMQ (reference sequence). The CDR3 DNA follows: TGTGCCAGCAGCTCGCAGACAGGGGCTTTCAACGAGCAGTACTTC. Protein: CASSSQTGAFNEQYF.

The gene calls are TRBV14 and TRBJ2-5, with D perhaps TRBD1 (5 bases). The CDR3 sequence is 13 residues long. The ends were cut back, 3 bases at V and 5 bases at J, with 10 bases in the middle. Germline V gene lookup returns CDR1 SGHDN and CDR2 FVKESK. The CDR3 region is CASSHRGLETQYF. The CDR3 DNA is TGTGCCAGCAGCCATAGGGGTCTGGAGACCCAGTACTTC.

The genes are TRBV27 and TRBJ2-7; a possible D gene is TRBD1 (6 bases). Germline V CDR1 and CDR2: MNHEY, SMNVEV (reference sequence). Deletions cut 5 bases from V and 4 bases from J, with 21 bases between. This CDR3 has 16 residues. The CDR3 DNA follows: TGTGCCAGCAGTCCTCTCCGGGACATCGGTCCGTACGAGCAGTACTTC. As protein: CASSPLRDIGPYEQYF.

The rearrangement uses TRBV28 and TRBJ2-5; D is perhaps TRBD1 (5 bases). Trimming took off 6 bases at V and 5 bases at J, with 10 bases between the two ends. The CDR3 is 12 residues long. Germline assignment: CDR1 MDHEN and CDR2 SYDVKM. CDR3 DNA: TGTGCCAGCAGGGGGCCGATGGAGACCCAGTACTTC. Translating it yields CASRGPMETQYF.

This clone showed up just once. V and J are TRBV2 and TRBJ2-1; D is possibly TRBD2 (7 bases). V dropped 8 bases and J dropped 8 bases, with 19 bases sitting between them. CDR3 length: 14 residues. Germline-derived CDR1 and CDR2 are SNHLY and FYNNEI. The DNA for the CDR3 is TGTGCCAGCGGGACCCGAGGGGGGGGCGATGAGCAGTTCTTC. Protein sequence: CASGTRGGGDEQFF.

Of note for this clone: Other DNA sequences in the same sample also yield this CDR3. This chain connects TRBV30 to TRBJ1-1; maybe TRBD1 (5 bases). This CDR3 region has 13 residues. V lost 0 bases and J 5 bases, leaving 10 bases between the germline ends. Germline V gives CDR1 GTSNPN, CDR2 SVGIG (reference sequence). The CDR3 protein is CAWSVQGVTEAFF. The DNA of the CDR3 is TGTGCCTGGAGTGTACAAGGGGTTACTGAAGCTTTCTTT.

The rearrangement links TRBV4-2 to TRBJ1-4; TRBD1 might be the D (5 bases). CDR1 and CDR2 from the germline V gene are LGHNA and YNFKEQ. Trimming removed 1 base at V and 0 bases at J, with 12 bases between. This CDR3 has 17 residues. The CDR3 bases are TGTGCCAGCAGCCAAGGAAGGAACAGGCCAACTAATGAAAAACTGTTTTTT. Amino acid sequence: CASSQGRNRPTNEKLFF.

This chain joins TRBV30 and TRBJ2-1; perhaps TRBD1 as D (6 bases). The length of the CDR3 is 13 residues. Germline V gives CDR1 GTSNPN, CDR2 SVGIG (reference sequence). Trimming shortened V by 3 bases and J by 3 bases, and 9 bases separated the two germline ends. CDR3 region: CAWSFRGYNEQFF. The CDR3 DNA is TGTGCCTGGAGCTTCAGGGGCTACAATGAGCAGTTCTTC.

J is TRBJ1-4 and V is TRBV28; tentatively, D is TRBD1 (5 bases). Germline V gives CDR1 MDHEN, CDR2 SYDVKM. V was clipped by 5 bases and J by 8 bases, with 18 bases between them. The CDR3 consists of 15 residues. CDR3 in amino acids: CASSTRQTASEKLFF. DNA of the CDR3: TGTGCCAGCAGTACCAGACAGACAGCGTCGGAAAAACTGTTTTTT. The whole variable domain, filled in from reference TRBV28 and TRBJ1-4, reads DVKVTQSSRYLVKRTGEKVFLECVQDMDHENMFWYRQDPGLGLRLIYFSYDVKMKEKGDIPEGYSVSREKKERFSLILESASTNQTSMYLCASSTRQTASEKLFFGSGTQLSVL.

This clone was observed a handful of times. V is TRBV6-5 and J is TRBJ1-1, with D tentatively TRBD1 (6 bases). In germline, CDR1 is MNHEY, CDR2 SVGAGI. V was trimmed by 5 bases and J by 3 bases, leaving 10 bases between them. This CDR3 spans 13 amino acids. The CDR3 DNA reads as TGTGCCAGCAGTCGACAGGTCTACACTGAAGCTTTCTTT. This codes for CASSRQVYTEAFF.

The chain links TRBV5-4 to TRBJ2-5; weak D call: TRBD1 (5 bases). The CDR3 is 14 residues long. V dropped 4 bases and J dropped 1 base, with 11 bases sitting between them. Germline V CDR1 and CDR2: SGHNT, YYREEE (reference sequence). The CDR3 here is CASSQGGSQETQYF. CDR3 nucleotide sequence: TGTGCCAGCAGCCAGGGCGGCAGCCAAGAGACCCAGTACTTC. Together with reference TRBV5-4 and TRBJ2-5, the CDR3 gives the full variable domain: ETGVTQSPTHLIKTRGQQVTLRCSSQSGHNTVSWYQQALGQGPQFIFQYYREEENGRGNFPPRFSGLQFPNYSSELNVNALELDDSALYLCASSQGGSQETQYFGPGTRLLVL.

This chain uses TRBV6-5 with TRBJ1-4; D gene ambiguous. Between the trimmed V and J ends, which lost 8 bases and 7 bases, there was a span of 14 bases. This CDR3 is 13 amino acids long. Germline V gene data show CDR1 as MNHEY and CDR2 as SVGAGI. CDR3 sequence: CASAETQLEKLFF. CDR3 coding DNA: TGTGCCAGCGCCGAGACACAACTTGAAAAACTGTTTTTT.

In its sample, this clone was seen a few times. CDR3 region: CSAQDRITDTQYF. CDR3 nucleotides: TGCAGCGCTCAGGACAGGATCACAGATACGCAGTATTTT. This sequence joins TRBV29-1 and TRBJ2-3; 7 nucleotides agree with TRBD1. From germline, CDR1 is SQVTM and CDR2 ANQGSEA. The CDR3 has 13 amino acids. The trim removed 7 bases at V and 2 bases at J, leaving 6 bases unmatched.

The V call is TRBV12-2, the J call TRBJ2-1; the D call in the table, TRBD2, was not verified against the DNA. TRBV12-2 is shown as a pseudogene. This CDR3 has 14 residues. CDR3 sequence: CASRLVLAGNEQFF. The CDR3 nucleotides read TGTGCAAGTCGCTTAGTACTAGCGGGAAATGAGCAGTTCTTC.

The V call is TRBV19, the J call TRBJ1-5; 7 bases align to TRBD1. J was trimmed by 7 bases and V by 4 bases; bases with no gene match: 7. Germline V gene sequence: CDR1 LNHDA, CDR2 SQIVND (reference sequence). The CDR3 totals 14 residues. CDR3 residues: CASSSDRDDQPQHF. In DNA, the CDR3 is TGTGCCAGTAGTAGCGACAGGGATGACCAGCCCCAGCATTTT. The variable domain in full, with the rest retrieved from reference TRBV19 and TRBJ1-5, is DGGITQSPKYLFRKEGQNVTLSCEQNLNHDAMYWYRQDPGQGLRLIYYSQIVNDFQKGDIAEGYSVSREKKESFPLTVTSAQKNPTAFYLCASSSDRDDQPQHFGDGTRLSIL.

The rearrangement joins TRBV27 to TRBJ2-7; D unresolved. The CDR3 loop spans 13 amino acids. Germline CDR1 MNHEY, CDR2 SMNVEV (reference sequence). V was clipped by 4 bases and J by 3 bases, with 10 bases between them. In DNA, the CDR3 is TGTGCCAGCAGTTCAAGACACGGCTACGAGCAGTACTTC. Translation gives CASSSRHGYEQYF.

Remarks on this clone: The DNA is left out, because the CDR3 cannot be placed on it with certainty; the CDR3 is given as TCRdb lists it. V gene TRBV15 combines with J gene TRBJ1-1. Germline loops: CDR1 LNHNV, CDR2 YYDKDF (reference sequence). Termini included, the CDR3 measures 13 amino acids. The CDR3 loop reads CATSRDVARGTFF.

The rearrangement links TRBV2 to TRBJ1-6, with 9 bases fitting TRBD1. Per the germline V gene, CDR1 is SNHLY and CDR2 is FYNNEI. Trimming cost V 8 bases and J 6 bases; bases outside gene matches: 5. This CDR3 region has 14 residues. The DNA of the CDR3 is TGTGCCAGCGAGCGGGACAGGGCTAATTCACCCCTCCACTTT. As protein: CASERDRANSPLHF.

This chain uses TRBV30 with TRBJ1-5; 9 bases agree with TRBD1. V shed 4 bases, J shed 5 bases, and the junction held 9 bases outside the gene matches. Germline V lookup: CDR1 GTSNPN, CDR2 SVGIG (reference sequence). CDR3 length: 15 residues. The CDR3 DNA is TGTGCCTGGACACCCCGGGGACAGGGATATCAGCCCCAGCATTTT. Protein product: CAWTPRGQGYQPQHF. Full variable domain (missing parts from reference TRBV30 and TRBJ1-5): SQTIHQWPATLVQPVGSPLSLECTVEGTSNPNLYWYRQAAGRGLQLLFYSVGIGQISSEVPQNLSASRPQDRQFILSSKKLLLSDSGFYLCAWTPRGQGYQPQHFGDGTRLSIL.

DNA of the CDR3: TGTGCCAGCAGCATCCCCGGGACTGTAGTCGTTGAGCAGTTCTTC. This encodes CASSIPGTVVVEQFF. V and J are TRBV7-2 and TRBJ2-1, with D perhaps TRBD2 (6 bases). The CDR3 has 15 amino acids. Germline CDR1 is SGHTA and CDR2 is FQGNSA. Trimming took 5 bases from V and 9 from J, leaving 20 bases between them.

This clone came up a few times. The V gene is TRBV19, the J gene TRBJ1-1, with D perhaps TRBD1 (6 bases). The germline V gene has CDR1 LNHDA and CDR2 SQIVND (reference sequence). The germline V and J ends were trimmed by 3 bases and 4 bases, with 18 bases remaining between them. The CDR3 sequence is 16 residues long. CDR3 residues: CASSIYWAGAGTEAFF. Written as DNA, the CDR3 is TGTGCCAGTAGTATTTATTGGGCAGGGGCGGGCACTGAAGCTTTCTTT.

The V call is TRBV6-4, the J call TRBJ2-1; 11 bases match TRBD1. The length of the CDR3 is 13 residues. In germline, CDR1 is MRHNA, CDR2 SNTAGT. Trimming removed 6 bases from V and 9 bases from J; junction bases left unmatched: 4. CDR3 DNA sequence: TGTGCCAGCAGGGGGACAGGGGGGTTTGAGCAGTTCTTC. Its protein product is CASRGTGGFEQFF.

This sequence joins TRBV4-2 and TRBJ2-7, with 15 bases matching TRBD2. CDR3 size: 18 residues. The ends lost 0 bases at V and 0 bases at J; junction bases unmatched: 3. Germline-derived CDR1 and CDR2 are LGHNA and YNFKEQ. CDR3 coding DNA: TGTGCCAGCAGCCAAGATAGGGGACTAGCGGGAGGCTCCTACGAGCAGTACTTC. Its protein product is CASSQDRGLAGGSYEQYF.

The rearrangement uses TRBV10-1 and TRBJ2-3; D is unclear. This CDR3 spans 14 amino acids. V was trimmed by 4 bases and J by 0 bases, leaving 8 bases between them. Germline V gene lookup returns CDR1 WNHNN and CDR2 SYGVQD (reference sequence). The CDR3 region is CASSVTASTDTQYF. The CDR3 DNA follows: TGCGCCAGCAGTGTAACAGCTAGCACAGATACGCAGTATTTT.

The rearrangement uses TRBV7-9 and TRBJ1-1; unclear D gene. V was pared by 4 bases and J by 11 bases, with 8 bases between. Looked up from germline, CDR1 is SEHNR and CDR2 is FQNEAQ (reference sequence). The CDR3 has 10 amino acids. In nucleotides, the CDR3 is TGTGCCAGCAGCTCCCAGTCGGCTTTCTTT. It specifies CASSSQSAFF.

This clone was seen only a few times. The J gene is TRBJ1-2, the V gene TRBV28; D is uncertain. Trimming took 3 bases from V and 5 from J, leaving 7 bases between them. CDR3 length: 12 residues. Germline CDR1 and CDR2: MDHEN and SYDVKM. This chain's CDR3 is CASSLKLYGYTF. The CDR3 DNA reads as TGTGCCAGCAGTTTGAAACTGTATGGCTACACCTTC.

Worth noting for this clone: Other DNA sequences in the same sample also yield this CDR3. This chain connects TRBV9 to TRBJ2-1; 9 positions match TRBD2. The junction had 2 bases not matched to a gene; V was cut back by 0 bases and J by 4 bases. This CDR3 spans 15 amino acids. Germline lookup yields CDR1 SGDLS and CDR2 YYNGEE. CDR3 sequence reads: CASSVALAGYNEQFF. DNA of the CDR3: TGTGCCAGCAGCGTAGCACTAGCGGGTTACAATGAGCAGTTCTTC.